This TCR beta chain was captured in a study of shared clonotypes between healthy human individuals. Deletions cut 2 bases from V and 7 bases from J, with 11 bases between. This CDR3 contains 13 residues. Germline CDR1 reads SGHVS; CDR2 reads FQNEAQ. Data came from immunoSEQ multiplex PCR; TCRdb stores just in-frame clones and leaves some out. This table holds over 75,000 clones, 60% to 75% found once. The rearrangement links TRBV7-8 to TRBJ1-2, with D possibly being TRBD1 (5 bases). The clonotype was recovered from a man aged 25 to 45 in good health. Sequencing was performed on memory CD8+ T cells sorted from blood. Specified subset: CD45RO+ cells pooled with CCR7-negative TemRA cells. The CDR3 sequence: CASSLQGARGYTF. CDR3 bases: TGTGCCAGCAGCTTACAAGGGGCGCGTGGCTACACCTTC. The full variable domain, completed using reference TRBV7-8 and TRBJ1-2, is GAGVSQSPRYKVAKRGQDVALRCDPISGHVSLFWYQQALGQGPEFLTYFQNEAQLDKSGLPSDRFFAERPEGSVSTLKIQRTQQEDSAVYLCASSLQGARGYTFGSGTRLTVV.